Below, 28 T cell receptor beta chains from the same sample are listed, as sequenced in a study of human T cells and chemical hapten exposure. In TCRdb, the RACE reads were re-called with MiXCR into one record per CDR3 protein. The sample lists approximately 80,000 distinct CDR3 sequences; around 13% were seen once. Noted time point: pre-sensitization, week 0. Noted treatment: therapeutic diphenylcyclopropenone sensitization with weekly scalp DPC. The sequences come from whole blood, collected in connection with sensitization to the hapten diphenylcyclopropenone (DPC). Receptors originate from a woman aged 45-65 years with alopecia areata. Some clones in this sample may be carry-over from other donors' samples.

This clonotype showed up just a few times. The chain couples TRBV9 to TRBJ2-2; D not resolved. The germline V and J ends were trimmed by 4 bases and 6 bases, with 10 bases remaining between them. This CDR3 comprises 13 residues. Germline V gene sequence: CDR1 SGDLS, CDR2 YYNGEE. CDR3 protein: CASSPDPAGELFF. CDR3 in DNA: TGTGCCAGCAGCCCCGACCCCGCCGGGGAGCTGTTTTTT.

The chain couples TRBV5-1 to TRBJ2-2; TRBD2 aligns across 11 bases. The J segment lost 6 bases and the V segment lost 1 base, leaving 2 bases of the junction unmatched. The germline V gene has CDR1 SGHRS and CDR2 YFSETQ. The CDR3 covers 15 residues. CDR3 bases: TGCGCCAGCAGCTTGACTAGCGGGAGTTCCGGGGAGCTGTTTTTT. Protein sequence: CASSLTSGSSGELFF.

The chain couples TRBV19 to TRBJ1-2; the D is unclear. The CDR3 is 15 residues long. Trimming shortened V by 7 bases and J by 0 bases, and 15 bases separated the two germline ends. Germline values: CDR1 LNHDA, CDR2 SQIVND (reference sequence). CDR3 region: CASTNMGKANYGYTF. CDR3 DNA: TGTGCCAGTACCAATATGGGCAAGGCTAACTATGGCTACACCTTC.

The chain recombines TRBV11-2 with TRBJ1-4; 8 bases are shared with TRBD1. The CDR3 spans 14 residues. Germline lookup yields CDR1 SGHAT and CDR2 FQNNGV. The J segment lost 8 bases and the V segment lost 7 bases, leaving 9 bases of the junction unmatched. This CDR3 is CASNEQGDGEKLFF. The CDR3 DNA follows: TGTGCCAGCAATGAACAGGGGGACGGGGAAAAACTGTTTTTT.

The chain links TRBV5-5 to TRBJ1-1; D gene unclear. The V gene lost 2 bases and the J gene lost 8 bases, with 13 bases spanning the gap. Germline CDR1 and CDR2: SGHKS and YYEKEE (reference sequence). The CDR3 is made up of 13 amino acids. The CDR3 reads CASSFMTLSEAFF. The CDR3 DNA follows: TGTGCCAGCAGCTTCATGACACTCAGCGAAGCTTTCTTT.

This chain links TRBV19 with TRBJ1-5; no clear D. CDR1 and CDR2 from the germline V gene are LNHDA and SQIVND (reference sequence). Trimming stripped 10 bases from V and 5 bases from J, with 15 bases between. The length of the CDR3 is 13 residues. The CDR3 loop is CATTLSRDQPQHF. The CDR3 DNA reads TGTGCCACTACGTTGAGTCGGGATCAGCCCCAGCATTTT.

The chain combines TRBV5-5 with TRBJ2-4; 10 nucleotides agree with TRBD2. V lost 2 bases, J lost 6 bases, and 11 bases stayed unmatched. The CDR3 has 17 residues. Germline V lookup: CDR1 SGHKS, CDR2 YYEKEE (reference sequence). The CDR3 DNA follows: TGTGCCAGCAGCTTTTTACCTAGCGGGAGTAACGGAAACATTCAGTACTTC. Translation gives CASSFLPSGSNGNIQYF.

A few counts support this clonotype. V and J are TRBV5-1 and TRBJ2-7, with 10 positions matching TRBD1. V lost 4 bases to trimming and J lost 5 bases; unmatched junction nucleotides: 9. The germline gives CDR1 SGHRS, CDR2 YFSETQ. The CDR3 is 15 amino acids. The CDR3 sequence is CASSTGTGAVDEQYF. For the CDR3, the DNA is TGCGCCAGCAGCACCGGGACAGGGGCCGTAGACGAGCAGTACTTC.

V usage is TRBV30 and J usage is TRBJ2-7, with TRBD1 identical over 7 bases. The CDR3 covers 14 residues. CDR1 is GTSNPN and CDR2 is SVGIG in the germline V gene (reference sequence). Trimming at V came to 5 bases and at J to 6 bases, leaving 13 bases not matched to a gene. CDR3 nucleotide sequence: TGTGCCTGGGAAACCACAGGGGTTGGGGGCGAGCAGTACTTC. The encoded protein is CAWETTGVGGEQYF.

The V gene is TRBV28, the J gene TRBJ1-2; D gene unclear. The V end was cut by 3 bases, the J end by 2 bases, with 16 bases between. This CDR3 is built from 16 residues. Germline-derived CDR1 and CDR2 are MDHEN and SYDVKM. CDR3 nucleotide sequence: TGTGCCAGCAGTTTGGAGGAGCCAGTCCTAAACTATGGCTACACCTTC. Amino acids: CASSLEEPVLNYGYTF.

In its sample, this clonotype was seen a few times. This sequence joins TRBV20-1 and TRBJ2-1, with TRBD2 matching over 10 bases. Per the germline V gene, CDR1 is DFQATT and CDR2 is SNEGSKA (reference sequence). V dropped 6 bases and J dropped 2; count of bases not matched to a gene: 7. The CDR3 totals 15 residues. Written as DNA, the CDR3 is TGCAGTGCACCGACTAGCGGGCCAACCTACAATGAGCAGTTCTTC. Translation: CSAPTSGPTYNEQFF.

This chain links TRBV11-1 with TRBJ2-3; D is ambiguous. Trimming stripped 5 bases from V and 5 bases from J, with 11 bases between. The germline gives CDR1 SGHAT, CDR2 FQDESV (reference sequence). The CDR3 is 13 amino acids. The CDR3 DNA sequence: TGTGCCAGCAGCGCCAGACCGGGAGATACGCAGTATTTT. Protein sequence: CASSARPGDTQYF.

The chain couples TRBV15 to TRBJ2-4; maybe TRBD2 (5 bases). Germline CDR1 LNHNV, CDR2 YYDKDF (reference sequence). The CDR3 runs 14 residues. The V end lost 0 bases, the J end lost 8 bases, and 11 bases lay between the germline ends. In DNA form, the CDR3 reads TGTGCCACCAGCAGAGATCTAGCTCGTTACATTCAGTACTTC. Its protein is CATSRDLARYIQYF. Looking up the rest from reference TRBV15 and TRBJ2-4 gives the full variable domain: DAMVIQNPRYQVTQFGKPVTLSCSQTLNHNVMYWYQQKSSQAPKLLFHYYDKDFNNEADTPDNFQSRRPNTSFCFLDIRSPGLGDTAMYLCATSRDLARYIQYFGAGTRLSVL.

Only a few counts were recorded for this clonotype. The DNA for the CDR3 is TGCAGCGTTGGGAGGCAGGGGGCTGGCAATGAGCAGTTCTTC. It specifies CSVGRQGAGNEQFF. V is TRBV29-1 and J is TRBJ2-1; TRBD1 matches at 8 bases. V dropped 4 bases and J dropped 6; count of bases not matched to a gene: 8. CDR1 and CDR2 from the germline V gene are SQVTM and ANQGSEA. The CDR3 covers 14 residues.

J is TRBJ2-3 and V is TRBV29-1; D may be TRBD1 (5 bases). In germline, CDR1 is SQVTM, CDR2 ANQGSEA. The CDR3 totals 15 residues. V was trimmed by 5 bases and J by 2 bases, leaving 17 bases between them. The CDR3 region is CSVSLGADPTDTQYF. The CDR3 nucleotides read TGCAGCGTTTCCCTTGGGGCGGATCCCACAGATACGCAGTATTTT.

This clonotype has at least ten counts. The chain uses TRBV12-3 or TRBV12-4 and TRBJ1-3, with D perhaps matching TRBD1 (6 bases). V lost 5 bases, J lost 4 bases, and 15 bases lay in between. This CDR3 has 15 amino acids. The CDR3 is CASSPLGGSGNTIYF. The CDR3 region has the DNA TGTGCCAGCAGTCCGTTAGGGGGTTCGGGAAACACCATATATTTT.

This chain connects TRBV5-5 to TRBJ1-2; 9 nucleotides line up with TRBD1. The CDR3 loop spans 15 amino acids. Germline values: CDR1 SGHKS, CDR2 YYEKEE (reference sequence). The ends lost 2 bases at V and 2 bases at J; junction bases unmatched: 4. The CDR3 DNA reads TGTGCCAGCAGCTTAGGGACAGGGAACAACTATGGCTACACCTTC. This translates into CASSLGTGNNYGYTF.

The V gene is TRBV2, the J gene TRBJ1-1, with TRBD1 matching 10 bases. Germline V gives CDR1 SNHLY, CDR2 FYNNEI. The CDR3 has 15 residues. V was clipped by 7 bases and J by 4 bases; unmatched bases: 9. This chain's CDR3 is CASTRQGALGTEAFF. The DNA of the CDR3 is TGTGCCAGCACTCGACAGGGGGCCTTGGGCACTGAAGCTTTCTTT. The variable domain in full, completed from reference TRBV2 and TRBJ1-1, reads EPEVTQTPSHQVTQMGQEVILRCVPISNHLYFYWYRQILGQKVEFLVSFYNNEISEKSEIFDDQFSVERPDGSNFTLKIRSTKLEDSAMYFCASTRQGALGTEAFFGQGTRLTVV.

V usage is TRBV29-1 and J usage is TRBJ2-7, with D possibly TRBD1 on 5 matching bases. CDR3 size: 12 residues. Trimming removed 4 bases at V and 5 bases at J, with 12 bases between. Per germline, CDR1 SQVTM and CDR2 ANQGSEA. The DNA for the CDR3 is TGCAGCGTTGGCAGGGCAAGGGACGAGCAGTACTTC. Protein sequence: CSVGRARDEQYF.

This chain links TRBV29-1 with TRBJ2-5; D perhaps matches TRBD1 (5 bases). The ends were cut back, 3 bases at V and 5 bases at J, with 10 bases in the middle. The CDR3 loop spans 12 amino acids. Germline-derived CDR1 and CDR2 are SQVTM and ANQGSEA. The CDR3 bases are TGCAGCGTTGACCAGGGTTTCGAGACCCAGTACTTC. Translated, it gives CSVDQGFETQYF.

This clonotype was seen more than once but under ten times. J is TRBJ1-5 and V is TRBV2, with no clear D. Germline V lookup: CDR1 SNHLY, CDR2 FYNNEI. Deletions cut 8 bases from V and 1 base from J, with 9 bases between. This CDR3 has 13 amino acids. The CDR3 DNA sequence: TGTGCCAGCGGAAGCGGGAGCAATCAGCCCCAGCATTTT. This translates into CASGSGSNQPQHF.

This clonotype has a handful of counts. The V gene is TRBV18, the J gene TRBJ1-5; no reliable D call. Germline CDR1 KGHSH, CDR2 LQKENI. The CDR3 extends over 13 amino acids. The germline V and J ends were trimmed by 5 bases and 4 bases, with 9 bases remaining between them. The chain's CDR3 is CASSRDVNQPQHF. The CDR3 nucleotides are TGTGCCAGCTCAAGGGATGTTAATCAGCCCCAGCATTTT.

The chain employs TRBV6-5 and TRBJ2-5; D ambiguous. Trimming pared 6 bases from V and 3 bases from J, leaving 8 bases between. Per the germline V gene, CDR1 is MNHEY and CDR2 is SVGAGI. This CDR3 comprises 12 residues. CDR3 DNA: TGTGCCAGCAGACAGAGCAAAGAGACCCAGTACTTC. Translated, it gives CASRQSKETQYF.

This clonotype was observed a handful of times. This sequence joins TRBV5-1 and TRBJ2-3; 7 nucleotides line up with TRBD1. CDR3 length equals 15 residues. The germline gives CDR1 SGHRS, CDR2 YFSETQ. Unmatched junction bases numbered 6, after V lost 3 bases and J lost 2 bases. CDR3 in DNA: TGCGCCAGCAGCTACCGGGACAGAGCCACAGATACGCAGTATTTT. This gives the protein CASSYRDRATDTQYF. The whole variable domain, filled in from reference TRBV5-1 and TRBJ2-3, reads KAGVTQTPRYLIKTRGQQVTLSCSPISGHRSVSWYQQTPGQGLQFLFEYFSETQRNKGNFPGRFSGRQFSNSRSEMNVSTLELGDSALYLCASSYRDRATDTQYFGPGTRLTVL.

The V call is TRBV7-9, the J call TRBJ1-5; D remains ambiguous. The V end was cut by 4 bases, the J end by 3 bases, with 7 bases between. Per germline, CDR1 SEHNR and CDR2 FQNEAQ (reference sequence). This CDR3 is 13 amino acids long. For the CDR3, the DNA is TGTGCCAGCAGCTCTATAAACAATCAGCCCCAGCATTTT. Amino acids: CASSSINNQPQHF.

This chain joins TRBV6-2 or TRBV6-3 and TRBJ2-1; TRBD2 matches at 16 bases. The CDR3 consists of 22 residues. The V and J ends lost 2 bases and 7 bases, in that order; junction bases with no gene match: 20. CDR1 is MNHEY, CDR2 SVGEGT, per germline. The CDR3 nucleotides read TGTGCCAGCAGTTACCCTTCTATTTCCCCGGGACTAGCGGGAGGGTGGGCGAATGAGCAGTTCTTC. Protein: CASSYPSISPGLAGGWANEQFF.

The V and J genes are TRBV29-1 and TRBJ2-3; 10 bases are shared with TRBD1. CDR3 length equals 15 residues. Trimming at V came to 7 bases and at J to 2 bases, leaving 9 bases not matched to a gene. The germline V gene has CDR1 SQVTM and CDR2 ANQGSEA. The CDR3 DNA is TGCAGCGCGCGGGACAGGGGAGGAATCACAGATACGCAGTATTTT. It is translated as CSARDRGGITDTQYF.

This clonotype occurred a few times. The rearrangement uses TRBV29-1 and TRBJ2-1, with D unresolved. Trimming took off 0 bases at V and 7 bases at J, with 13 bases between the two ends. CDR1 SQVTM and CDR2 ANQGSEA come from the germline V gene. The CDR3 length is 14 residues. The CDR3 here is CSVEDNRVWNEQFF. CDR3 in DNA: TGCAGCGTTGAAGATAACCGGGTATGGAATGAGCAGTTCTTC.